This T cell receptor (beta chain) was recorded in a study of T cell responses to AZD1222 COVID-19 vaccine. TCRdb's copy holds only in-frame clones and misses some; the assay was immunoSEQ multiplex PCR. Here the sample spans about 120,000 clones, around 92% being singletons. There are 16 residues in the CDR3. Germline V gives CDR1 KGHSH, CDR2 LQKENI. J was trimmed by 2 bases and V by 0 bases; bases with no gene match: 6. Study-wide results and caveats: The donor group comprised mostly white British people and more females; the analysis possibly underestimated clonal diversity.

As regards this clone: What it binds is unknown.

The chain couples TRBV18 to TRBJ1-2; TRBD1 matches at 7 bases. Specimen: peripheral blood, collected on day 0 of AZD1222 vaccination. This TCR came from an adult in good health. The CDR3: CASSPPYGDSNYGYTF. The CDR3, as DNA: TGTGCCAGCTCACCACCATATGGGGACAGCAACTATGGCTACACCTTC.